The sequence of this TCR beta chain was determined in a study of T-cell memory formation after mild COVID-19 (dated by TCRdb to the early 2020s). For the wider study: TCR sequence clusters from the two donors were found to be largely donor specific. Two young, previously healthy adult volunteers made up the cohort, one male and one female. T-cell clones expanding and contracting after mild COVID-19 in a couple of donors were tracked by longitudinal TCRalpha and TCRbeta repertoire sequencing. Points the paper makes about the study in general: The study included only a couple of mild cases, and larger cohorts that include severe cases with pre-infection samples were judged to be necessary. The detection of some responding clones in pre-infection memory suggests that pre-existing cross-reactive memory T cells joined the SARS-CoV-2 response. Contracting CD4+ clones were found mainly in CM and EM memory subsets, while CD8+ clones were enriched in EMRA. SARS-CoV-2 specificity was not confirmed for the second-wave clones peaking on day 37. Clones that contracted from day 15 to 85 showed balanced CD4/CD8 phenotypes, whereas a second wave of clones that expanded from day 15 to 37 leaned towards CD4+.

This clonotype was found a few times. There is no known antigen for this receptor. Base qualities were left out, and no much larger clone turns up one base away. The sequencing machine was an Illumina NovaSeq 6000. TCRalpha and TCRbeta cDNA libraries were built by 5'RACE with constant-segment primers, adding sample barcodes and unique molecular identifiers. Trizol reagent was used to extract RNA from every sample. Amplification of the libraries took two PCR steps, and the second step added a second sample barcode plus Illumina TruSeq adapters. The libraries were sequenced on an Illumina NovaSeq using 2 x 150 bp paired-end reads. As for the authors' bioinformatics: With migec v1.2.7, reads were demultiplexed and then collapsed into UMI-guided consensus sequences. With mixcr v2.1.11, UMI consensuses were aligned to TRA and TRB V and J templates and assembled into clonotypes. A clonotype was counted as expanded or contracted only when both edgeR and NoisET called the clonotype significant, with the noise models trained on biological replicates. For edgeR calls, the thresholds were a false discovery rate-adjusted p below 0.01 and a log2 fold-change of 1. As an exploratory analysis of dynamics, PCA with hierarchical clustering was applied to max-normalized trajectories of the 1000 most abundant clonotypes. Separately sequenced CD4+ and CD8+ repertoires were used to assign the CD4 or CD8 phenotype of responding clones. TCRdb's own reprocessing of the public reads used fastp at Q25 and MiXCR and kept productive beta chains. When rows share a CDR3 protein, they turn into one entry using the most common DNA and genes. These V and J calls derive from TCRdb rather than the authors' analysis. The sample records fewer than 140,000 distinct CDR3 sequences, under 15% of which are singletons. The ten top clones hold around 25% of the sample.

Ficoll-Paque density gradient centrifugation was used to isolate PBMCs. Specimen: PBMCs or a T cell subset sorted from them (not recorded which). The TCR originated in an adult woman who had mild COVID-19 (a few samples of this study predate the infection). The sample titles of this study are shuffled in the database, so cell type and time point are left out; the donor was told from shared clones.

The nucleotide sequence reads as follows: TGTGCCACCAGCAGAGAGATAGGAAACTCCTACGAGCAGTACTTC. Its amino acids are CATSREIGNSYEQYF. This sequence uses TRBV15 and TRBJ2-7; the D gene identity is not certain. Cut back by 0 bases and 0 bases, the V and J ends lie 9 bases apart. Reading from cysteine to phenylalanine, the CDR3 counts 15 amino acids. Left in the record is the CDR3 DNA by itself, 45 bases read in frame from the first base. Sequences LNHNV (CDR1) and YYDKDF (CDR2) are obtained from the germline V gene (reference sequence).